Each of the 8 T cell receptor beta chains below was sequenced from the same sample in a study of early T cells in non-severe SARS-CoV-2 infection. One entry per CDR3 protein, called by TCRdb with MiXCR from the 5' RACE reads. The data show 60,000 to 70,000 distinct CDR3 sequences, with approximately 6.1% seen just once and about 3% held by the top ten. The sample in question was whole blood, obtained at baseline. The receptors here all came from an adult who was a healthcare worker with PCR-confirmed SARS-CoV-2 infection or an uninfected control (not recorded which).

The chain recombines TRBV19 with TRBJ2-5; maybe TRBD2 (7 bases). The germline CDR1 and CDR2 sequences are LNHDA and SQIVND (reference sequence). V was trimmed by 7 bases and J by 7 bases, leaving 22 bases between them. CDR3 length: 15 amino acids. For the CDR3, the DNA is TGTGCCAGTACCACCGGCGGGGGCGCCGAGGTGACCCAGTACTTC. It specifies CASTTGGGAEVTQYF.

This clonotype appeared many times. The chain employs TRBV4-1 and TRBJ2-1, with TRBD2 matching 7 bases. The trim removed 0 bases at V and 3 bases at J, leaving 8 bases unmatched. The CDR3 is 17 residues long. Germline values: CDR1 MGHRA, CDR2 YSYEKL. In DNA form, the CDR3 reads TGCGCCAGCAGCCAAGACCTGGGAGGGGAGATCTACAATGAGCAGTTCTTC. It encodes CASSQDLGGEIYNEQFF.

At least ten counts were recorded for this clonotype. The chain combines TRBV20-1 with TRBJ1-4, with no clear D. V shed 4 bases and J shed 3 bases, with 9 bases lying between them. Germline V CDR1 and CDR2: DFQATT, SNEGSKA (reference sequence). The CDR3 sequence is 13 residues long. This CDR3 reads CSAKTMSNEKLFF. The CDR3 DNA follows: TGCAGTGCTAAGACAATGTCTAATGAAAAACTGTTTTTT.

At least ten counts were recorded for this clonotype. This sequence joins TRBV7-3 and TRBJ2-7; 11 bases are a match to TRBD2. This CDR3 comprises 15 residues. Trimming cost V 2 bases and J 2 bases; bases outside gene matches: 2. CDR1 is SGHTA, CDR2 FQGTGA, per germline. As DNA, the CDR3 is TGTGCCAGCAGCTTATATAGCGGGAGGGCCTACGAGCAGTACTTC. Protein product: CASSLYSGRAYEQYF.

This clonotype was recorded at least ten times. Here the CDR3 DNA reads TGTGCCATCAGTGAGTGGTGGTCCACCCAGTACAATGAGCAGTTCTTC. It codes for CAISEWWSTQYNEQFF. The chain links TRBV10-3 to TRBJ2-1, with D uncertain. Germline V CDR1 and CDR2: ENHRY, SYGVKD. With 1 base removed from V and 4 bases from J, the gap between germline ends came to 14 bases. This CDR3 has 16 residues.

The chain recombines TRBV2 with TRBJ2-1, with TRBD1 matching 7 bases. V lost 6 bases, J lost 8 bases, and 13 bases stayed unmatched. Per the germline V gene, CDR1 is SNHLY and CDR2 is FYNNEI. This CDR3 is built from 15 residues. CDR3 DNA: TGTGCCAGCAGCCCAGGGGGATCCTCATGGGATGAGCAGTTCTTC. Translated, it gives CASSPGGSSWDEQFF.

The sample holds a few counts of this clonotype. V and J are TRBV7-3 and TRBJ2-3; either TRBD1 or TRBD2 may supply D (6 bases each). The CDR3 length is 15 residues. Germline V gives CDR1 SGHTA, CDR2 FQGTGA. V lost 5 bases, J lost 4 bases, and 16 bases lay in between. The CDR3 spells CASSPDRPGADTQYF. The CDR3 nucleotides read TGTGCCAGCAGCCCCGACAGGCCGGGGGCAGATACGCAGTATTTT.

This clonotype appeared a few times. The CDR3 nucleotides are TGTGCCAGCAGCTTAGGGCCTGTTGGTGTTGAGCAGTTCTTC. Protein product: CASSLGPVGVEQFF. This chain joins TRBV11-3 and TRBJ2-1, with no clear D. Germline V gives CDR1 SGHNT, CDR2 YENEEA. The CDR3 contains 14 residues. V was shortened by 1 base and J by 9 bases, with 13 bases between the two germline ends.